One and the same sample provided the 11 T cell receptor beta chains below, sequenced in a study of cytomegalovirus exposure and HLA in healthy donors. Both 60 Vbeta primers and 13 Jbeta primers went into the PCR. The assay was immunoSEQ multiplex PCR, and TCRdb's table has in-frame clones only and misses some. Here the sample spans approximately 160,000 clones, about 84% being singletons. The specimen was PBMCs. All receptors come from a man younger than 35 in good health and CMV-seronegative.

The chain is built from TRBV10-1 and TRBJ2-5; D remains ambiguous. V lost 4 bases to trimming and J lost 2 bases, with 8 bases between them. Germline V gene sequence: CDR1 WNHNN, CDR2 SYGVQD (reference sequence). The CDR3 sequence is 13 residues long. The CDR3 loop reads CASSVGLQETQYF. In DNA form, the CDR3 reads TGCGCCAGCAGTGTGGGCCTTCAAGAGACCCAGTACTTC.

The genes are TRBV5-4 and TRBJ1-2; maybe TRBD1 (6 bases). Trimming shortened V by 4 bases and J by 8 bases, and 12 bases separated the two germline ends. Germline CDR1 SGHNT, CDR2 YYREEE (reference sequence). The CDR3 spans 12 residues. The CDR3 coding sequence is TGTGCCAGCAGCAGCCGGGACAAAGGCTACACCTTC. Its translation: CASSSRDKGYTF.

The V and J genes are TRBV2 and TRBJ1-4; a weak D match, TRBD1 (5 bases). Germline V lookup: CDR1 SNHLY, CDR2 FYNNEI. CDR3 length: 15 residues. Trimming stripped 2 bases from V and 10 bases from J, with 17 bases between. DNA for the CDR3: TGTGCCAGCAGTGAAAGGTCAGCCTCAAGGGGAAAACTGTTTTTT. Its translation is CASSERSASRGKLFF.

The V and J genes are TRBV28 and TRBJ2-7, with D perhaps TRBD2 (6 bases). Trimming removed 9 bases from V and 7 bases from J, with 25 bases in between. In germline, CDR1 is MDHEN, CDR2 SYDVKM. This CDR3 spans 15 amino acids. The CDR3 protein is CASRTRGRNQREQYF. The CDR3 nucleotides are TGTGCCAGTCGTACCCGAGGGAGGAACCAGCGGGAGCAGTACTTC.

This chain joins TRBV27 and TRBJ2-7; 10 bases fit TRBD1. The germline gives CDR1 MNHEY, CDR2 SMNVEV (reference sequence). The V gene end was trimmed by 5 bases and the J gene end by 4 bases; junction bases not matched to a gene: 8. This CDR3 spans 15 amino acids. CDR3 protein: CASSIRQGAGYEQYF. The DNA of the CDR3 is TGTGCCAGCAGTATAAGACAGGGGGCAGGGTACGAGCAGTACTTC.

This chain links TRBV20-1 with TRBJ1-1; D is ambiguous. The CDR3 spans 10 residues. Trimming stripped 3 bases from V and 8 bases from J, with 7 bases between. The V gene's germline CDR1 is DFQATT and CDR2 SNEGSKA (reference sequence). The CDR3 nucleotides are TGCAGTGCTAGCGGGAGGGAAGCTTTCTTT. Protein product: CSASGREAFF.

The V and J genes are TRBV29-1 and TRBJ1-1, with TRBD1 matching over 9 bases. V dropped 6 bases and J dropped 5; count of bases not matched to a gene: 10. The CDR3 spans 14 residues. Germline CDR1 and CDR2: SQVTM and ANQGSEA. The CDR3 DNA reads as TGCAGCGTGGATACCGGGACAGGGTTTACTGAAGCTTTCTTT. It specifies CSVDTGTGFTEAFF.

The chain links TRBV18 to TRBJ1-5, with a possible D match to TRBD1 (5 bases). This CDR3 spans 17 amino acids. The V and J ends lost 8 bases and 6 bases respectively, with 26 bases between them. Looked up from germline, CDR1 is KGHSH and CDR2 is LQKENI. DNA of the CDR3: TGTGCCAGCACCATCCCCGCCAGGGCCTCTGTTCCTCAGCCCCAGCATTTT. Its protein product is CASTIPARASVPQPQHF.

The DNA of the CDR3 is TGTGCCAGCAGTTCTACGCTCGGGGGTGGCTACACCTTC. Translating gives CASSSTLGGGYTF. The chain has TRBV27 and TRBJ1-2; D might be TRBD1 (5 bases). The CDR3 is 13 residues long. V was trimmed by 4 bases and J by 7 bases, leaving 13 bases between them. Germline V gene lookup returns CDR1 MNHEY and CDR2 SMNVEV (reference sequence).

V gene TRBV9 combines with J gene TRBJ2-3; 13 bases are shared with TRBD2. CDR3 length: 15 amino acids. After removal of 4 bases from V and 3 bases from J, the junction contained 2 bases not matched to a gene. Germline V gene sequence: CDR1 SGDLS, CDR2 YYNGEE. This CDR3 reads CASSTLAGGTDTQYF. The CDR3 bases are TGTGCCAGCAGCACACTAGCGGGAGGGACAGATACGCAGTATTTT.

The genes are TRBV15 and TRBJ2-7; perhaps TRBD1 as D (5 bases). There are 13 residues in the CDR3. In germline, CDR1 is LNHNV, CDR2 YYDKDF (reference sequence). Trimming took off 0 bases at V and 12 bases at J, with 15 bases between the two ends. The CDR3 spells CATSRDSGALPYF. DNA of the CDR3: TGTGCCACCAGCAGAGATAGTGGGGCGTTGCCGTACTTC. The full variable domain, completed using reference TRBV15 and TRBJ2-7, is DAMVIQNPRYQVTQFGKPVTLSCSQTLNHNVMYWYQQKSSQAPKLLFHYYDKDFNNEADTPDNFQSRRPNTSFCFLDIRSPGLGDTAMYLCATSRDSGALPYFGPGTRLTVT.